Listed below are T cell receptor beta chains from one sample, sequenced in a study of T cells expressing NK-cell markers. TCRdb re-called the 5' RACE reads; every CDR3 protein appears as one record, without DNA. With almost 450,000 distinct CDR3 sequences in the sample, the ten largest clones hold 7.3%. Sequences were obtained from blood T cells: a sorted CD56 or NKG2C T cell subset, CD4+ or CD8+ T cells, or bulk PBMC T cells (not recorded which). These receptor sequences come from a woman between 18 and 70 years old in good health. CDR3s include the opening cysteine and the closing phenylalanine or tryptophan.

V gene	J gene	CDR3 protein
TRBV20-1	TRBJ1-2	CSVEGRGRTLYGYTF
TRBV6-4	TRBJ1-2	CASSSDGLGGYGYTF
TRBV7-9	TRBJ2-5	CASSLGTGIQETQYF
TRBV10-3	TRBJ2-2	CAISSGLSGELFF
TRBV9	TRBJ1-2	CASSVDRASDGYTF
TRBV9	TRBJ1-4	CASSVGGEINEKLFF
TRBV29-1	TRBJ2-5	CSVDKAPGETQYF
TRBV20-1	TRBJ2-3	CSAEGGSTDTQYF
TRBV6-2/TRBV6-3	TRBJ2-7	CASSYPGQAYEQYF
TRBV29-1	TRBJ2-1	CSAPEQSDEQFF
TRBV7-2	TRBJ1-6	CASSFYRGVNSPLHF
TRBV4-3	TRBJ1-1	CASSQDRLDSAEAFF
TRBV5-1	TRBJ1-2	CASSETTGADYGYTF
TRBV5-1	TRBJ1-6	CASSLGTGPSPLHF
TRBV6-1	TRBJ2-7	CASSPSGTNSYEQYF
TRBV7-3	TRBJ2-2	CASSLKTGAWTGELFF
TRBV20-1	TRBJ2-2	CSARGLAGVGTGELFF
TRBV6-5	TRBJ2-1	CASSYGPNEQFF
TRBV4-3	TRBJ1-1	CASSQVTVTEAFF
TRBV19	TRBJ2-5	CASTLDSFQETQYF
TRBV7-9	TRBJ2-2	CASSPSRNTGELFF
TRBV18	TRBJ2-1	CASSPPRPSGSGDEQFF